The rows below give T cell receptor beta chains drawn from one sample of a study of control samples from healthy donors and cancer patients. The assay was immunoSEQ multiplex PCR, and TCRdb's table has in-frame clones only and misses some. The sample yields 100,000 to 150,000 clones, 92% seen once. Input material: PBMCs. All receptors come from an elderly man with head and neck cancer. CDR3s include the opening cysteine and the closing phenylalanine or tryptophan. D genes are given only for firm matches. Clone size is not always given. Where it is, it says once, few, many or a class for expanded clones.

J gene,clone size,V gene,D gene,CDR3 DNA,CDR3 protein
TRBJ1-2,once,TRBV5-1,TRBD1,TGCGCCAGCAGCCTCGGGAGGGGGCAGGTTAACTATGGCTACACCTTC,CASSLGRGQVNYGYTF
TRBJ2-7,.,TRBV5-1,.,TGCGCCAGCAGCGAGCAGGGTAACTACGAGCAGTACTTC,CASSEQGNYEQYF
TRBJ2-7,.,TRBV11-2,.,TGTGCCAGCTCCCTCGGGCTAGCTCAGTACGAGCAGTACTTC,CASSLGLAQYEQYF
TRBJ1-1,.,TRBV5-4,.,TGTGCCAGCAGCAACGGCATCGGGGACACTGAAGCTTTCTTT,CASSNGIGDTEAFF
TRBJ2-1,.,TRBV7-9,.,TGTGCCAGCAGGAGAGGGAGTAAGGTAAATGAGCAGTTCTTC,CASRRGSKVNEQFF
TRBJ1-4,once,TRBV7-9,.,TGTGCCAGCAGCTCTGGACTGGTTGCAACTAATGAAAAACTGTTTTTT,CASSSGLVATNEKLFF
TRBJ2-3,.,TRBV5-1,TRBD2,TGCGCCAGCAGCCAACCTCTAGCGGGAGGGCCAGATACGCAGTATTTT,CASSQPLAGGPDTQYF
TRBJ1-6,.,TRBV9,TRBD1,TGTGCCAGCAGCGCTTTACAGGGGAATTCACCCCTCCACTTT,CASSALQGNSPLHF
TRBJ2-5,.,TRBV30,TRBD1,TGTGCCTGGAGTGGAAAGACAGGGATCGGGGAGACCCAGTACTTC,CAWSGKTGIGETQYF
TRBJ1-1,.,TRBV19,.,TGTGCCAGTAGGGAGGACAGTTTAGAAGCTTTCTTT,CASREDSLEAFF
TRBJ1-1,.,TRBV5-1,.,TGCGCCAGCAGCGCGGGACAATTGAACACTGAAGCTTTCTTT,CASSAGQLNTEAFF
TRBJ1-5,.,TRBV5-6,.,TGTGCCAGCAGCTTGAGCGGTCAGCCCCAGCATTTT,CASSLSGQPQHF
TRBJ1-5,.,TRBV23-1,TRBD1,TGCGCCAGCAGTCAATCCCGACAGGGGGGACAGCCCCAGCATTTT,CASSQSRQGGQPQHF
TRBJ2-7,.,TRBV2,.,TGTGCCAGCAGGCCAGGGACATCTTTTGAGGGCGAGCAGTACTTC,CASRPGTSFEGEQYF
TRBJ1-2,.,TRBV14,TRBD1,TGTGCCAGCAGCCAAATCACTGTTACAGGGGCGGCTAACTATGGCTACACCTTC,CASSQITVTGAANYGYTF
TRBJ1-1,.,TRBV6-5,.,TGTGCCAGCAGCAGGGACTATTACACTGAAGCTTTCTTT,CASSRDYYTEAFF
TRBJ1-2,.,TRBV3-1/TRBV3-2,.,TGTGCCAGCAGCCAAGACACGCTTAACTATGGCTACACCTTC,CASSQDTLNYGYTF
TRBJ1-1,.,TRBV27,.,TGTGCCAGCAGTTTTAATGGGGGTTTGAACACTGAAGCTTTCTTT,CASSFNGGLNTEAFF
TRBJ2-5,few,TRBV12-5,TRBD1,TGTGCTAGTGGTGGACAGGTACAAGAGACCCAGTACTTC,CASGGQVQETQYF
TRBJ2-1,.,TRBV19,.,TGTGCCAGTAGGGCTGACTCCTACAATGAGCAGTTCTTC,CASRADSYNEQFF
TRBJ1-1,.,TRBV9,.,TGTGCCAGCGGGAACAGGCCCAACACTGAAGCTTTCTTT,CASGNRPNTEAFF
TRBJ2-2,.,TRBV24-1,.,TGTGCCACCAGTTCCTGGGGCTCGAACACCGGGGAGCTGTTTTTT,CATSSWGSNTGELFF
TRBJ2-2,.,TRBV2,.,TGTGCCAGCATGGAACAGAACACCGGGGAGCTGTTTTTT,CASMEQNTGELFF
TRBJ2-7,.,TRBV7-2,.,TGTGCCAGCAGCTTAGCCGGGCCCTCCTACGAGCAGTACTTC,CASSLAGPSYEQYF
TRBJ2-3,.,TRBV18,.,TGTGCCAGCTCACCACGGCACGAAACTTACACAGATACGCAGTATTTT,CASSPRHETYTDTQYF
TRBJ2-7,.,TRBV4-1,.,TGCGCCAGCAGCCAAGTCTCGGACAACTCCTACGAGCAGTACTTC,CASSQVSDNSYEQYF
TRBJ2-5,.,TRBV5-1,TRBD2,TGCGCCAGCAGCTTGGGACTAGCGGGAGTAAGTGAGACCCAGTACTTC,CASSLGLAGVSETQYF
TRBJ1-2,.,TRBV19,.,TGTGCCAGTAGTCTTTCCAGCTATGGCTACACCTTC,CASSLSSYGYTF
TRBJ1-1,.,TRBV5-6,.,TGTGCCAGCAGCCCCCAAGGATTTCGGGAAGCTTTCTTT,CASSPQGFREAFF
TRBJ1-4,.,TRBV29-1,.,TGCAGCTTCCTAGAACGGGCGGTAACAGGGACTAATGAAAAACTGTTTTTT,CSFLERAVTGTNEKLFF
TRBJ2-7,.,TRBV2,.,TGTGCCAGCAACGTCCTCTACGAGCAGTACTTC,CASNVLYEQYF
TRBJ2-7,.,TRBV10-1,TRBD1,TGCGCCAGCAGTACCGGGACAGGGACCTACGAGCAGTACTTC,CASSTGTGTYEQYF
TRBJ2-7,.,TRBV14,.,TGTGCCAGCAGCCAAGCTTCCCTAGCATACTTTGCCTACGAGCAGTACTTC,CASSQASLAYFAYEQYF
TRBJ2-2,.,TRBV13,.,TGTGCCAGCAGCCCCGGAAAGACACCAAACACCGGGGAGCTGTTTTTT,CASSPGKTPNTGELFF
TRBJ1-2,.,TRBV4-1,TRBD1,TGCGCCAGCAGCCAAGATTTAGGGAACAGGGGATCTTTAAACTATGGCTACACCTTC,CASSQDLGNRGSLNYGYTF
TRBJ2-5,.,TRBV6-1,.,TGTGCCAGCAGTGAATATGGTGGCCAGTACTTC,CASSEYGGQYF
TRBJ1-5,.,TRBV7-9,.,TGTGCCAGCAGCTCGGGAGGGAATCAGCCCCAGCATTTT,CASSSGGNQPQHF
TRBJ2-2,.,TRBV9,.,TGTGCCAGCAGCGTAGTAGCGAACACCGGGGAGCTGTTTTTT,CASSVVANTGELFF
TRBJ2-2,.,TRBV18,.,TGTGCCAGCTCACCCGGTGACGGGGAGCTGTTTTTT,CASSPGDGELFF
TRBJ2-2,.,TRBV27,.,TGTGCCAGCAGTTTAGTTGTAGCTAGCGGGGAGCTGTTTTTT,CASSLVVASGELFF
TRBJ1-1,.,TRBV18,.,TGTGCCAGCTCACCAATTGAGACACGGTCGACTGAAGCTTTCTTT,CASSPIETRSTEAFF
TRBJ1-1,.,TRBV7-9,.,TGTGCCAGCAGCCAGAGCTCAACAGACACTGAAGCTTTCTTT,CASSQSSTDTEAFF
TRBJ2-1,.,TRBV6-2/TRBV6-3,.,TGTGCCAGCAGTTACTCGGCGTTAGGCCAGGGTTTTAGGAATGAGCAGTTCTTC,CASSYSALGQGFRNEQFF
TRBJ1-2,once,TRBV6-2/TRBV6-3,.,TGTGCCAGCAGTTTACAGGACCTTTATGGCTACACCTTC,CASSLQDLYGYTF
TRBJ1-1,.,TRBV6-6,.,TGTGCCAGCAGTTACGTTGCGGGTGGCACTGAAGCTTTCTTT,CASSYVAGGTEAFF
TRBJ2-5,few,TRBV2,.,TGTGCCAGCAGTGAAAATAGGTGGAACCAAGAGACCCAGTACTTC,CASSENRWNQETQYF
TRBJ2-7,.,TRBV5-5,TRBD1,TGTGCCAGCAGCTTGGGACAGGGGGCCTCCTACGAGCAGTACTTC,CASSLGQGASYEQYF
TRBJ2-2,.,TRBV24-1,TRBD2,TGTGCCACCAGTAAAGCGGGAGACACCGGGGAGCTGTTTTTT,CATSKAGDTGELFF
TRBJ1-2,.,TRBV29-1,.,TGCAGCGTTGAAACGTCCGACTATGGCTACACCTTC,CSVETSDYGYTF
TRBJ2-7,.,TRBV5-1,.,TGCGCCAGCAGCTGGACCGGGACGTCCTCCTACGAGCAGTACTTC,CASSWTGTSSYEQYF
TRBJ1-2,once,TRBV30,.,TGTGCCTGGAGTGTGAGCTATGGCTACACCTTC,CAWSVSYGYTF
TRBJ2-1,.,TRBV3-1/TRBV3-2,.,TGTGCCAGCACCACGCTTAGGGACCACAATGAGCAGTTCTTC,CASTTLRDHNEQFF